The 25 T cell receptor beta chains below were found in one sample sequenced in a study of shared clonotypes between healthy human individuals. Using immunoSEQ multiplex PCR, the repertoire was profiled, and TCRdb retains in-frame clones only, with some absent. The sample has roughly 2.5 million clones, just over 90% seen once. Sequenced sample: naive CD4+ T cells sorted from blood. The subset: CD45RA+ positively selected. These receptors originate from a man younger than 35 in good health.

The chain combines TRBV6-5 with TRBJ2-1; 12 bases fit TRBD2. The CDR3 is 14 residues long. CDR1 and CDR2 (germline): MNHEY, SVGAGI. V trimming: 6 bases; J trimming: 9 bases; junction bases outside the gene matches: 6. CDR3 sequence reads: CASRGLAGLGEQFF. The DNA of the CDR3 is TGTGCCAGCAGAGGACTAGCGGGACTGGGTGAGCAGTTCTTC.

With regard to this clone: The sample carries other DNA sequences with the same CDR3. The CDR3 region has the DNA TGCGCCAGCAGCTTTGGGACAGGGGGCGCCGGCACTGAAGCTTTCTTT. This encodes CASSFGTGGAGTEAFF. This chain uses TRBV5-1 with TRBJ1-1, with 12 bases aligning to TRBD1. The V gene's germline CDR1 is SGHRS and CDR2 YFSETQ. V lost 2 bases, J lost 4 bases, and 6 bases stayed unmatched. The CDR3 covers 16 residues. Complete variable domain (other parts from reference TRBV5-1 and TRBJ1-1): KAGVTQTPRYLIKTRGQQVTLSCSPISGHRSVSWYQQTPGQGLQFLFEYFSETQRNKGNFPGRFSGRQFSNSRSEMNVSTLELGDSALYLCASSFGTGGAGTEAFFGQGTRLTVV.

Regarding this clone: Other DNA sequences in the sample encode the same CDR3. The rearrangement joins TRBV2 to TRBJ1-2; D not resolved. This CDR3 region has 13 residues. CDR1 is SNHLY and CDR2 is FYNNEI in the germline V gene. The V end lost 3 bases, the J end lost 2 bases, and 7 bases lay between the germline ends. The CDR3 nucleotides are TGTGCCAGCAGTGAGGAGGGCAACTATGGCTACACCTTC. This sequence encodes CASSEEGNYGYTF.

The chain carries TRBV6-5 and TRBJ2-7, with D hard to call. The V and J ends lost 6 bases and 0 bases respectively, with 15 bases between them. The CDR3 extends over 15 amino acids. The germline V gene has CDR1 MNHEY and CDR2 SVGAGI. CDR3 DNA sequence: TGTGCCAGCAGCCCACTACAGACTTACTCCTACGAGCAGTACTTC. Its protein product is CASSPLQTYSYEQYF.

As concerns this clone: Other DNA sequences from this sample encode an identical CDR3 as well. The chain recombines TRBV28 with TRBJ1-2; D gene unclear. Germline CDR1 is MDHEN and CDR2 is SYDVKM. Trimming pared 2 bases from V and 9 bases from J, leaving 7 bases between. The CDR3 length is 11 residues. CDR3 loop: CASSLGYRYTF. As DNA, the CDR3 is TGTGCCAGCAGTTTAGGCTACCGCTACACCTTC.

The rearrangement links TRBV5-4 to TRBJ2-2, with TRBD1 identical over 7 bases. With V trimmed by 2 bases and J by 5 bases, 6 bases remained unmatched. The length of the CDR3 is 15 residues. Germline CDR1 and CDR2: SGHNT and YYREEE (reference sequence). CDR3 in DNA: TGTGCCAGCAGCTTCGACAGGGTTGGAACCGGGGAGCTGTTTTTT. It translates to CASSFDRVGTGELFF.

The chain combines TRBV2 with TRBJ2-1, with 7 bases fitting TRBD1. Germline V lookup: CDR1 SNHLY, CDR2 FYNNEI. The CDR3 totals 14 residues. The V segment lost 6 bases and the J segment 1 base; nucleotides outside the gene matches: 3. The CDR3 here is CASRTGTSYNEQFF. The CDR3 coding sequence is TGTGCCAGCAGGACAGGGACGTCCTACAATGAGCAGTTCTTC. Variable domain in full (rest from reference TRBV2 and TRBJ2-1): EPEVTQTPSHQVTQMGQEVILRCVPISNHLYFYWYRQILGQKVEFLVSFYNNEISEKSEIFDDQFSVERPDGSNFTLKIRSTKLEDSAMYFCASRTGTSYNEQFFGPGTRLTVL.

The V call is TRBV5-1, the J call TRBJ2-7, with 12 positions matching TRBD1. V lost 5 bases to trimming and J lost 4 bases; unmatched junction nucleotides: 7. The CDR3 length is 15 residues. The germline CDR1 and CDR2 sequences are SGHRS and YFSETQ. The CDR3 loop is CASSGGQGASYEQYF. In DNA form, the CDR3 reads TGCGCCAGCAGTGGGGGACAGGGGGCATCGTACGAGCAGTACTTC.

The chain is built from TRBV5-4 and TRBJ1-1; D not certain. V lost 5 bases to trimming and J lost 8 bases, with 16 bases between them. Germline CDR1 and CDR2: SGHNT and YYREEE (reference sequence). The CDR3 loop spans 13 amino acids. DNA for the CDR3: TGTGCCAGCAGGCCCGACACCCTCGGGGAAGCTTTCTTT. Its protein is CASRPDTLGEAFF.

J is TRBJ1-5 and V is TRBV6-5; tentatively, D is TRBD1 (5 bases). Trimming shortened V by 2 bases and J by 5 bases, and 10 bases separated the two germline ends. The CDR3 is 14 residues long. Germline-derived CDR1 and CDR2 are MNHEY and SVGAGI. The CDR3 reads CASSYGQGDQPQHF. DNA of the CDR3: TGTGCCAGCAGTTACGGGCAGGGAGATCAGCCCCAGCATTTT.

The CDR3 region has the DNA TGTGCCAGCGGACAGGGGGTCCCAGATACGCAGTATTTT. Translating gives CASGQGVPDTQYF. The V call is TRBV28, the J call TRBJ2-3; 10 nucleotides match TRBD1. Germline V gene lookup returns CDR1 MDHEN and CDR2 SYDVKM. CDR3 length: 13 amino acids. With 8 bases clipped from V and 4 bases from J, the junction kept 3 bases outside the gene matches.

This chain uses TRBV2 with TRBJ2-1, with D possibly being TRBD2 (6 bases). The CDR3 covers 15 residues. V lost 6 bases and J lost 6, with 18 bases in between. CDR1 and CDR2 (germline): SNHLY, FYNNEI. Here the CDR3 DNA reads TGTGCCAGCAGGGGTTACGGTGGGGGGTTCAATGAGCAGTTCTTC. It is translated as CASRGYGGGFNEQFF.

V gene TRBV5-1 combines with J gene TRBJ1-4; D is perhaps TRBD1 (6 bases). This CDR3 comprises 16 residues. Germline V gives CDR1 SGHRS, CDR2 YFSETQ. V lost 3 bases and J 0 bases, leaving 12 bases between the germline ends. In nucleotides, the CDR3 is TGCGCCAGCAGCTCGGGGCAGGGGCCAACTAATGAAAAACTGTTTTTT. Protein sequence: CASSSGQGPTNEKLFF.

The J gene is TRBJ2-3, the V gene TRBV7-6; 12 bases fit TRBD2. Germline values: CDR1 SGHVS, CDR2 FNYEAQ. The CDR3 sequence is 15 residues long. V shed 1 base and J 10 bases; nucleotides not matched to a gene: 6. CDR3 loop: CASSLGASGRVPQYF. The DNA of the CDR3 is TGTGCCAGCAGCTTAGGGGCTAGCGGGAGGGTGCCGCAGTATTTT.

This chain joins TRBV7-9 and TRBJ2-5, with 12 positions matching TRBD1. V shed 2 bases and J 2 bases; nucleotides not matched to a gene: 9. The CDR3 loop spans 18 amino acids. Germline assignment: CDR1 SEHNR and CDR2 FQNEAQ (reference sequence). CDR3 in amino acids: CASSLLGTGGPPQETQYF. CDR3 coding DNA: TGTGCCAGCAGCTTATTGGGGACAGGGGGCCCCCCACAAGAGACCCAGTACTTC.

The rearrangement uses TRBV19 and TRBJ1-2; 7 bases line up with TRBD1. The CDR3 is 15 amino acids. Per the germline V gene, CDR1 is LNHDA and CDR2 is SQIVND (reference sequence). V lost 4 bases and J lost 3; bases outside the gene matches: 8. The CDR3 spells CASSRLLGQYYGYTF. As DNA, the CDR3 is TGTGCCAGTAGTAGACTTTTGGGACAGTACTATGGCTACACCTTC. Combining the CDR3 with reference TRBV19 and TRBJ1-2 gives the whole variable domain DGGITQSPKYLFRKEGQNVTLSCEQNLNHDAMYWYRQDPGQGLRLIYYSQIVNDFQKGDIAEGYSVSREKKESFPLTVTSAQKNPTAFYLCASSRLLGQYYGYTFGSGTRLTVV.

The gene calls are TRBV29-1 and TRBJ2-7; 11 positions match TRBD2. Germline V lookup: CDR1 SQVTM, CDR2 ANQGSEA. The CDR3 length is 15 residues. V dropped 7 bases and J dropped 2; count of bases not matched to a gene: 10. CDR3 amino acids: CSARYGSGGAYEQYF. Written as DNA, the CDR3 is TGCAGCGCCCGCTATGGTAGCGGGGGGGCCTACGAGCAGTACTTC.

The chain uses TRBV10-2 and TRBJ2-3; no reliable D call. The CDR3 has 12 amino acids. Germline V gene data show CDR1 as WSHSY and CDR2 as SAAADI. V was shortened by 4 bases and J by 4 bases, with 6 bases between the two germline ends. The CDR3 reads CASSAQADTQYF. As DNA, the CDR3 is TGCGCCAGCAGTGCTCAGGCAGATACGCAGTATTTT.

In regard to this clone: Other DNA sequences of this sample code for an identical CDR3. The rearrangement uses TRBV9 and TRBJ2-7; TRBD1 matches 7 bases. This CDR3 has 14 residues. The J segment lost 2 bases and the V segment lost 4 bases, leaving 6 bases of the junction unmatched. Germline V gene data show CDR1 as SGDLS and CDR2 as YYNGEE. CDR3 DNA: TGTGCCAGCAGCATCTCCGGGACAGCCTACGAGCAGTACTTC. Translation: CASSISGTAYEQYF.

V usage is TRBV19 and J usage is TRBJ2-7; 11 bases match TRBD2. Germline assignment: CDR1 LNHDA and CDR2 SQIVND (reference sequence). This CDR3 contains 15 residues. J lost 5 bases, V lost 5 bases, and 8 bases had no gene match. CDR3 bases: TGTGCCAGTAGTTCCCGACTAGCGGGAAATCACGAGCAGTACTTC. The encoded protein is CASSSRLAGNHEQYF.

The chain is built from TRBV10-1 and TRBJ2-7, with D uncertain. This CDR3 contains 12 residues. The germline gives CDR1 WNHNN, CDR2 SYGVQD (reference sequence). V lost 3 bases and J lost 9, with 12 bases in between. The CDR3 sequence is CASSDPGQGQYF. The CDR3 DNA reads TGCGCCAGCAGTGACCCGGGCCAAGGGCAGTACTTC.

This clone appeared a few times. The chain joins TRBV6-5 to TRBJ2-7, with a possible D match to TRBD1 (6 bases). Germline V gives CDR1 MNHEY, CDR2 SVGAGI. V was pared by 2 bases and J by 6 bases, with 14 bases between. There are 14 residues in the CDR3. The CDR3 region is CASSYTGTSSEQYF. CDR3 in DNA: TGTGCCAGCAGTTACACCGGGACAAGTAGCGAGCAGTACTTC.

This chain uses TRBV30 with TRBJ2-5; TRBD2 aligns across 11 bases. This CDR3 has 16 residues. V shed 7 bases and J 4 bases; nucleotides not matched to a gene: 14. From germline, CDR1 is GTSNPN and CDR2 SVGIG (reference sequence). CDR3 bases: TGTGCCTTTACCGAGGGGACTAGCGGAGGGGGAGAGACCCAGTACTTC. Translating it yields CAFTEGTSGGGETQYF.

This chain uses TRBV28 with TRBJ2-1, with D unresolved. The germline V gene has CDR1 MDHEN and CDR2 SYDVKM. The CDR3 loop spans 13 amino acids. V lost 3 bases to trimming and J lost 6 bases, with 9 bases between them. This CDR3 is CASSFGPSNEQFF. The CDR3 coding sequence is TGTGCCAGCAGTTTCGGTCCCAGCAATGAGCAGTTCTTC.

This chain joins TRBV19 and TRBJ1-1, with TRBD1 matching 7 bases. The V and J ends lost 10 bases and 4 bases, in that order; junction bases with no gene match: 12. Germline CDR1 and CDR2: LNHDA and SQIVND (reference sequence). The CDR3 is 14 residues long. The CDR3 DNA reads TGTGCCACCTCTCGACAGGGTGATTCCACTGAAGCTTTCTTT. Its translation is CATSRQGDSTEAFF. The full variable domain, with the rest looked up from reference TRBV19 and TRBJ1-1, is DGGITQSPKYLFRKEGQNVTLSCEQNLNHDAMYWYRQDPGQGLRLIYYSQIVNDFQKGDIAEGYSVSREKKESFPLTVTSAQKNPTAFYLCATSRQGDSTEAFFGQGTRLTVV.